This T cell receptor (beta chain) came from a study of CXCR3-negative and CXCR3-positive naive CD8 T cells. Study-level points and caveats: TRBV-TRBJ usage matched between naive CXCR3-negative and CXCR3-positive cells but not between memory cells. Because surface CD5 did not distinguish the naive subsets, TCR strength was inferred from TRB CDR3 properties. CXCR3-negative naive cells had less hydrophobic TRB CDR3s than did CXCR3-positive naive cells.

Germline lookup yields CDR1 GTSNPN and CDR2 SVGIG (reference sequence). The CDR3 length is 12 residues. To note about this clonotype: Antigen specificity is unknown.

Triplicate sorts of some 300,000 cells per CD8+ subset. 5' RACE that incorporated UMI labels was used to prepare the TRB cDNA libraries. Reanalyzing the 5' RACE reads, TCRdb keeps one entry per CDR3 protein, without DNA. This listing includes approximately 98,000 distinct CDR3 sequences. Sequencing was done on a sample of naive CXCR3+ CD8+ T cells from blood. Subset here: CD45RO-CCR7+CD27+CD95- naive CD8+ T cells expressing CXCR3 (TNR3+). The clonotype was recovered from a human donor in good health. Some clones in this sample may be carry-over from other donors' samples. The chain carries TRBV30 and TRBJ2-7; TCRdb returns TRBD1, unconfirmable since there is no DNA. The CDR3: CAWSVNGAEQYF.